The 32 T cell receptor beta chains below come from one sample, sequenced in a study of T cell repertoires in cytomegalovirus infection. TCRdb redid the calling of the reads with MiXCR, one entry per CDR3 protein. This table holds more than 350,000 distinct CDR3 sequences, under 40% found once. Input material: PBMCs. Receptors were obtained from a human donor in good health (CMV status not recorded). Some clones in this sample may be carry-over from other donors' samples.

This clonotype was seen only a few times. The chain recombines TRBV20-1 with TRBJ2-2, with D possibly TRBD1 on 5 matching bases. CDR1 DFQATT and CDR2 SNEGSKA come from the germline V gene (reference sequence). There are 15 residues in the CDR3. Trimming removed 1 base at V and 0 bases at J, with 9 bases between. CDR3 region: CSARVRQPNTGELFF. The CDR3 coding sequence is TGCAGTGCTAGAGTTCGACAGCCGAACACCGGGGAGCTGTTTTTT.

This clonotype was observed a handful of times. The rearrangement uses TRBV20-1 and TRBJ2-2; 7 bases agree with TRBD1. CDR3 length: 17 residues. V shed 2 bases and J 0 bases; nucleotides not matched to a gene: 9. CDR1 is DFQATT, CDR2 SNEGSKA, per germline (reference sequence). The CDR3 nucleotides are TGCAGTGCTAGAAGCATCAGACAGGGAGCGAACACCGGGGAGCTGTTTTTT. It encodes CSARSIRQGANTGELFF.

This clonotype has a handful of counts. The chain couples TRBV10-3 to TRBJ2-7; no firm D call. Germline V gives CDR1 ENHRY, CDR2 SYGVKD. The CDR3 has 13 residues. V lost 4 bases and J lost 0, with 7 bases in between. CDR3 DNA: TGTGCCATCAGTGGGTTCGACTCCTACGAGCAGTACTTC. Translating gives CAISGFDSYEQYF.

The chain recombines TRBV2 with TRBJ2-7; maybe TRBD1 (8 bases). With 6 bases removed from V and 3 bases from J, the gap between germline ends came to 12 bases. The CDR3 spans 13 residues. CDR1 is SNHLY and CDR2 is FYNNEI in the germline V gene. CDR3 in amino acids: CASRNRGGYEQYF. CDR3 DNA: TGTGCCAGCAGAAACAGGGGGGGCTACGAGCAGTACTTC.

This clonotype was observed a handful of times. The V call is TRBV6-2 or TRBV6-3, the J call TRBJ1-3, with D possibly TRBD1 on 6 matching bases. The germline CDR1 and CDR2 sequences are MNHEY and SVGEGT. CDR3 size: 15 residues. Trimming removed 2 bases at V and 2 bases at J, with 10 bases between. The DNA for the CDR3 is TGTGCCAGCAGTTACAGGACAGACCCTGGAAACACCATATATTTT. Its translation is CASSYRTDPGNTIYF.

This chain connects TRBV7-9 to TRBJ1-2, with D unresolved. V shed 1 base and J shed 3 bases, with 15 bases lying between them. Germline lookup yields CDR1 SEHNR and CDR2 FQNEAQ (reference sequence). This CDR3 has 16 residues. The CDR3: CASSLGLPPVYYGYTF. The CDR3 DNA reads as TGTGCCAGCAGCTTAGGTCTCCCGCCAGTCTACTATGGCTACACCTTC. The whole variable domain, filled in from reference TRBV7-9 and TRBJ1-2, reads DTGVSQNPRHKITKRGQNVTFRCDPISEHNRLYWYRQTLGQGPEFLTYFQNEAQLEKSRLLSDRFSAERPKGSFSTLEIQRTEQGDSAMYLCASSLGLPPVYYGYTFGSGTRLTVV.

The CDR3 reads CASSTLFRTLNTEAFF. The CDR3 DNA reads TGTGCCAGTAGTACCCTCTTCCGGACTTTGAACACTGAAGCTTTCTTT. The V gene is TRBV19, the J gene TRBJ1-1; D call uncertain. V was pared by 4 bases and J by 0 bases, with 15 bases between. CDR3 length: 16 amino acids. Germline V gene data show CDR1 as LNHDA and CDR2 as SQIVND (reference sequence).

This clonotype was detected only a few times. The chain is built from TRBV28 and TRBJ1-1; 8 positions match TRBD1. The CDR3 covers 13 residues. The V gene end was trimmed by 5 bases and the J gene end by 5 bases; junction bases not matched to a gene: 4. From germline, CDR1 is MDHEN and CDR2 SYDVKM. The CDR3 loop reads CASSRRTGTEAFF. CDR3 in DNA: TGTGCCAGCAGTCGTCGGACAGGGACTGAAGCTTTCTTT. Using reference TRBV28 and TRBJ1-1 for the parts outside the CDR3, the full variable domain is DVKVTQSSRYLVKRTGEKVFLECVQDMDHENMFWYRQDPGLGLRLIYFSYDVKMKEKGDIPEGYSVSREKKERFSLILESASTNQTSMYLCASSRRTGTEAFFGQGTRLTVV.

This clonotype has a count of ten or more. J is TRBJ1-5 and V is TRBV7-8; no reliable D call. V lost 6 bases and J lost 1, with 10 bases in between. The CDR3 length is 14 residues. The V gene's germline CDR1 is SGHVS and CDR2 FQNEAQ. Written as DNA, the CDR3 is TGTGCCAGCAGTCGGGCGGGGAGCAATCAGCCCCAGCATTTT. It encodes CASSRAGSNQPQHF. Looking up the rest from reference TRBV7-8 and TRBJ1-5 gives the full variable domain: GAGVSQSPRYKVAKRGQDVALRCDPISGHVSLFWYQQALGQGPEFLTYFQNEAQLDKSGLPSDRFFAERPEGSVSTLKIQRTQQEDSAVYLCASSRAGSNQPQHFGDGTRLSIL.

The genes are TRBV11-1 and TRBJ1-1; no definite D call. The germline V gene has CDR1 SGHAT and CDR2 FQDESV (reference sequence). CDR3 length: 14 amino acids. V was clipped by 5 bases and J by 1 base, with 11 bases between them. CDR3 sequence reads: CASSTPWANTEAFF. For the CDR3, the DNA is TGTGCCAGCAGCACGCCCTGGGCGAACACTGAAGCTTTCTTT.

A word on this clonotype: At one of its ends the junction is not consistent with the germline gene, which may arise from a read error. This chain joins TRBV6-1 and TRBJ2-1; D unclear. Germline V lookup: CDR1 MNHNS, CDR2 SASEGT. This CDR3 comprises 12 residues. CDR3 coding DNA: TGTGACAGCAGTGAAGGACCGAATGAGCAGTTCTTC. Protein sequence: CDSSEGPNEQFF.

This clonotype was seen a handful of times. The chain employs TRBV28 and TRBJ2-7; unclear D gene. CDR1 and CDR2 from the germline V gene are MDHEN and SYDVKM. The CDR3 contains 13 residues. Deletions cut 4 bases from V and 2 bases from J, with 9 bases between. This chain's CDR3 is CASSSASTYEQYF. For the CDR3, the DNA is TGTGCCAGCAGTTCCGCGTCCACCTACGAGCAGTACTTC.

The rearrangement joins TRBV15 to TRBJ1-3; D is undetermined. The germline CDR1 and CDR2 sequences are LNHNV and YYDKDF (reference sequence). Trimming stripped 0 bases from V and 0 bases from J, with 9 bases between. This CDR3 spans 16 amino acids. This chain's CDR3 is CATSRDNSFSGNTIYF. The CDR3 region has the DNA TGTGCCACCAGCAGAGATAATTCCTTCTCTGGAAACACCATATATTTT.

The chain recombines TRBV6-5 with TRBJ1-3; D is possibly TRBD1 (5 bases). Germline lookup yields CDR1 MNHEY and CDR2 SVGAGI. The CDR3 is 12 residues long. Trimming shortened V by 10 bases and J by 6 bases, and 13 bases separated the two germline ends. CDR3 amino acids: CATREGSNTIYF. In nucleotides, the CDR3 is TGTGCCACCAGGGAGGGGTCAAACACCATATATTTT.

This clonotype was observed at least ten times. This chain links TRBV12-3 or TRBV12-4 with TRBJ2-3; D unclear. Trimming left V 8 bases short and J 0 bases short, with 6 bases between. This CDR3 has 12 residues. This CDR3 is CASAESTDTQYF. The CDR3 DNA reads TGTGCCAGCGCGGAAAGCACAGATACGCAGTATTTT.

This clonotype was detected only a few times. V usage is TRBV5-1 and J usage is TRBJ2-7; TRBD1 might be the D (6 bases). The CDR3 totals 13 residues. Between the trimmed V and J ends, which lost 5 bases and 3 bases, there was a span of 12 bases. Germline-derived CDR1 and CDR2 are SGHRS and YFSETQ. CDR3 nucleotides: TGCGCCAGCAGTTCCGGGACATACTACGAGCAGTACTTC. Encoded protein: CASSSGTYYEQYF.

The chain combines TRBV11-2 with TRBJ2-6; no clear D. Trimming left V 2 bases short and J 4 bases short, with 9 bases between. This CDR3 is 15 amino acids long. The germline gives CDR1 SGHAT, CDR2 FQNNGV. This chain's CDR3 is CASSLPRVGANVLTF. The DNA for the CDR3 is TGTGCCAGCAGCTTACCGCGTGTAGGGGCCAACGTCCTGACTTTC.

In its sample, this clonotype was seen many times. The chain employs TRBV7-2 and TRBJ1-1; weak D call: TRBD1 (6 bases). Trimming stripped 5 bases from V and 4 bases from J, with 17 bases between. Looked up from germline, CDR1 is SGHTA and CDR2 is FQGNSA. The CDR3 totals 15 residues. This chain's CDR3 is CASSLSGGTTTEAFF. The CDR3 DNA sequence: TGTGCCAGCAGCCTGAGTGGGGGCACGACCACTGAAGCTTTCTTT.

This clonotype occurred a few times. J is TRBJ1-1 and V is TRBV7-6, with D perhaps TRBD1 (5 bases). Looked up from germline, CDR1 is SGHVS and CDR2 is FNYEAQ. The CDR3 is made up of 14 amino acids. V lost 5 bases, J lost 4 bases, and 14 bases lay in between. CDR3 amino acids: CASSLEGRRTEAFF. CDR3 DNA: TGTGCCAGCAGCCTGGAGGGGAGACGCACTGAAGCTTTCTTT.

With regard to this clonotype: The final CDR3 position lacks the conserved phenylalanine or tryptophan, pointing to a likely read error. The chain recombines TRBV7-8 with TRBJ2-5; 8 positions agree with TRBD2. The CDR3 covers 15 residues. V lost 0 bases and J lost 3; bases outside the gene matches: 3. Germline loops: CDR1 SGHVS, CDR2 FQNEAQ. CDR3 DNA sequence: TGTGCCAGCAGCTTAGCCGGGGGGGGGGAAGAGACCCAGTACTTA. Amino acids: CASSLAGGGEETQYL.

This clonotype is judged medium-sized. The CDR3 reads CASSKDGTTNEKLFF. The CDR3 coding sequence is TGTGCCAGCAGCAAAGACGGGACAACTAATGAAAAACTGTTTTTT. The chain uses TRBV7-2 and TRBJ1-4; D remains unclear. Germline CDR1 and CDR2: SGHTA and FQGNSA. Trimming took 5 bases from V and 0 from J, leaving 10 bases between them. The CDR3 consists of 15 residues.

This clonotype appeared many times. This rearrangement joins TRBV19 to TRBJ2-2; D remains unclear. This CDR3 region has 15 residues. Germline lookup yields CDR1 LNHDA and CDR2 SQIVND (reference sequence). Trimming shortened V by 3 bases and J by 8 bases, and 16 bases separated the two germline ends. DNA of the CDR3: TGTGCCAGTAGTATCGGCTTCGACCGCCCTGGGGAGCTGTTTTTT. Protein sequence: CASSIGFDRPGELFF.

Notes on this clonotype: Possible read error: a much larger clone is one base away. The J gene is TRBJ1-1, the V gene TRBV6-5; TRBD1 might be the D (5 bases). CDR1 is MNHEY, CDR2 SVGAGI, per germline. The CDR3 totals 17 residues. V dropped 0 bases and J dropped 4 bases, with 18 bases sitting between them. CDR3 nucleotide sequence: TGTGCCAGCAGTTACTCAGCAGGGCGGGGGATGACCACTGAAGCTTTCTTT. It is translated as CASSYSAGRGMTTEAFF.

The chain combines TRBV6-5 with TRBJ1-3; 7 positions agree with TRBD1. Germline V gene lookup returns CDR1 MNHEY and CDR2 SVGAGI. The CDR3 spans 15 residues. Trimming took 6 bases from V and 2 from J; bases not matched to a gene: 7. The CDR3 nucleotides read TGTGCCAGCAGGGAAACAGGGGAACCTGGAAACACCATATATTTT. It encodes CASRETGEPGNTIYF.

The rearrangement uses TRBV14 and TRBJ1-1, with D unresolved. Trimming cost V 8 bases and J 1 base, with 14 bases left between them. The CDR3 sequence is 14 residues long. In germline, CDR1 is SGHDN, CDR2 FVKESK. CDR3 sequence: CASSEAGSNTEAFF. Written as DNA, the CDR3 is TGTGCCAGCTCCGAGGCCGGCTCGAACACTGAAGCTTTCTTT.

V is TRBV5-4 and J is TRBJ1-1; D unresolved. Per the germline V gene, CDR1 is SGHNT and CDR2 is YYREEE (reference sequence). The V gene lost 2 bases and the J gene lost 1 base, with 9 bases spanning the gap. This CDR3 is built from 14 residues. CDR3 in amino acids: CASSFRLANTEAFF. The CDR3 nucleotides are TGTGCCAGCAGCTTTAGGTTGGCGAACACTGAAGCTTTCTTT.

This chain uses TRBV28 with TRBJ2-3; a weak D match, TRBD1 (6 bases). The germline gives CDR1 MDHEN, CDR2 SYDVKM. V lost 3 bases and J 8 bases, leaving 15 bases between the germline ends. There are 14 residues in the CDR3. The CDR3 reads CASSLTGPFGTQYF. CDR3 bases: TGTGCCAGCAGTTTGACAGGCCCTTTCGGTACGCAGTATTTT.

On this clonotype: A read error is likely, as this CDR3 ends without the conserved phenylalanine or tryptophan. The limits of the CDR3 on the DNA are not certain, so only TCRdb's listed CDR3 is given. The chain is built from TRBV18 and TRBJ2-5. Germline V gene sequence: CDR1 KGHSH, CDR2 LQKENI. Counting both end residues, the CDR3 totals 13 amino acids. The CDR3 here is CASSPQGGDTKYL.

This clonotype showed up many times. The chain recombines TRBV7-8 with TRBJ1-1, with D possibly TRBD1 on 5 matching bases. The CDR3 consists of 17 residues. V lost 5 bases and J 0 bases, leaving 19 bases between the germline ends. Germline-derived CDR1 and CDR2 are SGHVS and FQNEAQ. The chain's CDR3 is CASSPGPITFMNTEAFF. The CDR3 DNA follows: TGTGCCAGCAGCCCGGGACCGATAACCTTCATGAACACTGAAGCTTTCTTT.

In this sample, this clonotype turned up a few times. V gene TRBV7-7 combines with J gene TRBJ1-1; 7 nucleotides line up with TRBD1. Trimming at V came to 5 bases and at J to 10 bases, leaving 10 bases not matched to a gene. The CDR3 covers 13 residues. CDR1 is SSHAT and CDR2 is FNYEAQ in the germline V gene (reference sequence). This CDR3 reads CASSHKQGMTAFF. In DNA form, the CDR3 reads TGTGCCAGCAGCCACAAACAGGGGATGACAGCTTTCTTT.

This clonotype showed up just a few times. The V gene is TRBV12-3 or TRBV12-4, the J gene TRBJ2-2; weak D call: TRBD2 (6 bases). This CDR3 comprises 15 residues. V was pared by 1 base and J by 6 bases, with 12 bases between. The CDR3 protein is CASSLGLERAGELFF. The DNA of the CDR3 is TGTGCCAGCAGTTTAGGACTAGAAAGGGCCGGGGAGCTGTTTTTT.

The chain employs TRBV6-5 and TRBJ1-6; a weak D match, TRBD1 (6 bases). Trimming removed 4 bases at V and 7 bases at J, with 17 bases between. The CDR3 loop spans 16 amino acids. CDR1 and CDR2 from the germline V gene are MNHEY and SVGAGI. CDR3 residues: CASSFGQSFWNSPLHF. The DNA for the CDR3 is TGTGCCAGCAGTTTTGGACAGTCCTTTTGGAATTCACCCCTCCACTTT.